The rows below give T cell receptor beta chains drawn from one sample of a study of a mutant IDH1 vaccine in newly diagnosed glioma. The protocol was immunoSEQ multiplex PCR, while the TCRdb copy is restricted to in-frame clones and leaves out a portion. The data contain about 27,000 clones, 70% to 90% of them singletons. No cognate antigen is known for these TCRs. Sequencing used PBMCs, obtained from a glioma patient whose treatment included an IDH1 peptide vaccine. These receptors came from a man aged 30 to 39 with glioma. The CDR3 runs from the conserved cysteine through the conserved F or W. A D gene is named only where the DNA matches it firmly. Clone size is not always given. Where it is, it says once, few, many or a class for expanded clones.

v_call,j_call,d_call,clone_size,cdr3_length,cdr3_aa,cdr3_nt
TRBV6-1,TRBJ2-1,TRBD2,NA,16,CASSEARWGGHNEQFF,TGTGCCAGCAGTGAAGCTCGGTGGGGGGGTCACAATGAGCAGTTCTTC
TRBV19,TRBJ1-4,NA,NA,14,CASSIWQDGEKLFF,TGTGCCAGTAGTATTTGGCAGGATGGAGAAAAACTGTTTTTT
TRBV25-1,TRBJ1-6,NA,NA,14,CASSQAGNNSPLHF,TGTGCCAGCAGTCAGGCAGGGAACAATTCACCCCTCCACTTT
TRBV13,TRBJ2-5,NA,NA,16,CASSFRHGTGRETQYF,TGTGCCAGCAGCTTCCGACATGGGACGGGAAGAGAGACCCAGTACTTC
TRBV7-8,TRBJ2-7,TRBD1,NA,15,CASSPLTGNAYEQYF,TGTGCCAGCAGCCCCTTGACAGGGAATGCCTACGAGCAGTACTTC
TRBV7-9,TRBJ1-2,NA,NA,14,CASSTLGDNYGYTF,TGTGCCAGCAGCACCCTGGGGGACAACTATGGCTACACCTTC
TRBV19,TRBJ2-7,NA,few,13,CASSPLRGGEQYF,TGTGCCAGTAGTCCGCTAAGGGGTGGCGAGCAGTACTTC
TRBV6-5,TRBJ1-1,NA,NA,14,CASSYSQGRTEAFF,TGTGCCAGCAGTTACTCTCAGGGTCGCACTGAAGCTTTCTTT
TRBV11-3,TRBJ1-4,NA,NA,14,CASSAGGNSEKLFF,TGTGCCAGCAGCGCCGGGGGAAATAGTGAAAAACTGTTTTTT
TRBV6-6,TRBJ1-1,NA,NA,15,CASSYSGGTNTEAFF,TGTGCCAGCAGTTACTCGGGAGGAACGAACACTGAAGCTTTCTTT
TRBV14,TRBJ1-3,NA,once,16,CASSQWAATGRNTIYF,TGTGCCAGCAGCCAGTGGGCCGCTACCGGGCGAAACACCATATATTTT
TRBV11-2,TRBJ2-5,NA,NA,13,CASSFLGGETQYF,TGTGCCAGCAGCTTTCTGGGCGGGGAGACCCAGTACTTC
TRBV27,TRBJ2-3,NA,once,14,CASSSARGWDTQYF,TGTGCCAGCAGTTCTGCCAGGGGTTGGGATACGCAGTATTTT
TRBV6-6,TRBJ1-1,NA,NA,14,CASSYAGALAEAFF,TGTGCCAGCAGTTACGCGGGGGCGCTGGCTGAAGCTTTCTTT
TRBV27,TRBJ2-7,TRBD1,NA,13,CASSLQGANEQYF,TGTGCCAGCAGTTTACAGGGGGCCAACGAGCAGTACTTC
TRBV4-2,TRBJ2-2,TRBD2,NA,20,CASSQDLGKLAGGVSGELFF,TGTGCCAGCAGCCAAGATTTGGGTAAACTAGCGGGAGGAGTGTCCGGGGAGCTGTTTTTT
TRBV6-6,TRBJ2-7,NA,NA,14,CASRRTGTSNEQYF,TGTGCCAGCAGACGTACCGGGACATCTAACGAGCAGTACTTC
TRBV6-5,TRBJ2-7,NA,NA,14,CASMVTGMTYEQYF,TGTGCCAGCATGGTCACGGGGATGACCTACGAGCAGTACTTC
TRBV7-9,TRBJ2-2,NA,NA,13,CASSLEIDGELFF,TGTGCCAGCAGCTTAGAGATAGACGGGGAGCTGTTTTTT
TRBV30,TRBJ1-2,NA,NA,14,CAWTAPGRIYGYTF,TGTGCCTGGACCGCCCCTGGCAGGATCTATGGCTACACCTTC
TRBV6-6,TRBJ1-5,NA,NA,16,CASSYSAEGDSQPQHF,TGTGCCAGCAGTTACTCGGCCGAAGGAGATAGCCAGCCCCAGCATTTT
TRBV15,TRBJ2-7,TRBD2,NA,14,CATSKPGLPYEQYF,TGTGCCACCAGCAAACCGGGACTACCCTACGAGCAGTACTTC
TRBV2,TRBJ2-3,TRBD1,NA,15,CASSVRQGSADTQYF,TGTGCCAGCAGTGTGAGACAGGGGAGCGCAGATACGCAGTATTTT
TRBV6-5,TRBJ2-3,TRBD2,NA,16,CASSYPPWRESDTQYF,TGTGCCAGCAGTTACCCTCCATGGCGGGAGAGTGATACGCAGTATTTT
TRBV2,TRBJ2-3,NA,NA,15,CASSEGLRSGDTQYF,TGTGCCAGCAGTGAAGGCCTGAGATCGGGAGATACGCAGTATTTT
TRBV28,TRBJ1-3,TRBD1,NA,17,CASSLGTGELSGNTIYF,TGTGCCAGCAGTTTGGGGACAGGGGAGCTCTCTGGAAACACCATATATTTT
TRBV6-1,TRBJ1-1,NA,NA,14,CASSEGRGDTEAFF,TGTGCCAGCAGTGAGGGGAGGGGAGACACTGAAGCTTTCTTT
TRBV6-5,TRBJ1-5,NA,NA,15,CASRQGWAGNQPQHF,TGTGCCAGCAGACAGGGCTGGGCCGGCAATCAGCCCCAGCATTTT
TRBV5-6,TRBJ2-3,TRBD2,NA,16,CASSYYEREGGDTQYF,TGTGCCAGCAGCTATTACGAGCGGGAGGGGGGAGATACGCAGTATTTT
TRBV28,TRBJ2-6,TRBD1,once,19,CASSFSRQGRVSGANVLTF,TGTGCCAGCAGTTTCTCCAGACAGGGAAGAGTATCCGGGGCCAACGTCCTGACTTTC
TRBV6-1,TRBJ2-2,NA,NA,16,CASSDMGGSIPGELFF,TGTGCCAGCAGTGATATGGGGGGCTCTATACCCGGGGAGCTGTTTTTT
TRBV9,TRBJ1-1,NA,NA,14,CASSAGVGDTEAFF,TGTGCCAGCAGCGCGGGGGTAGGCGACACTGAAGCTTTCTTT
TRBV5-1,TRBJ1-5,TRBD1,NA,16,CASSRTGLDSNQPQHF,TGCGCCAGCAGCCGGACAGGGTTGGATAGCAATCAGCCCCAGCATTTT
TRBV5-1,TRBJ2-2,TRBD1,NA,16,CASSSGTGDNTGELFF,TGCGCCAGCAGCTCCGGGACAGGGGATAACACCGGGGAGCTGTTTTTT
TRBV5-4,TRBJ2-5,TRBD2,NA,15,CASSLRLAGTETQYF,TGTGCCAGCAGCTTGAGGCTAGCGGGGACAGAGACCCAGTACTTC
TRBV28,TRBJ1-2,NA,NA,12,CASSLYGYGYTF,TGTGCCAGCAGTTTATACGGGTATGGCTACACCTTC
TRBV5-5,TRBJ1-5,TRBD1,NA,13,CASSGTGDQPQHF,TGTGCCAGCAGCGGGACAGGGGATCAGCCCCAGCATTTT
TRBV29-1,TRBJ2-4,NA,NA,15,CSVLGLAVAKNIQYF,TGCAGCGTCCTGGGGCTAGCAGTAGCCAAAAACATTCAGTACTTC
TRBV5-6,TRBJ2-7,TRBD2,NA,17,CASSLGLAGLSSYEQYF,TGTGCCAGCAGCTTGGGCCTAGCGGGACTAAGCTCCTACGAGCAGTACTTC
TRBV5-1,TRBJ1-3,NA,NA,15,CASSLDREFGNTIYF,TGCGCCAGCAGCTTGGACAGGGAGTTCGGAAACACCATATATTTT
TRBV5-1,TRBJ2-3,TRBD2,NA,15,CASSPLGASGNTQYF,TGCGCCAGCAGCCCTCTAGGGGCTAGCGGAAATACGCAGTATTTT
TRBV5-4,TRBJ2-3,TRBD1,NA,14,CASSLGQAEDTQYF,TGTGCCAGCAGCCTCGGACAGGCGGAAGATACGCAGTATTTT
TRBV4-1,TRBJ1-5,TRBD1,NA,17,CASSQTTGGGQRQPQHF,TGCGCCAGCAGCCAAACTACAGGGGGCGGGCAACGTCAGCCCCAGCATTTT
TRBV7-9,TRBJ2-5,TRBD1,NA,17,CASSLDRGPPYQETQYF,TGTGCCAGCAGCTTGGACAGGGGACCCCCGTACCAAGAGACCCAGTACTTC
TRBV28,TRBJ2-6,NA,NA,15,CASSRRGAGANVLTF,TGTGCCAGCAGTCGACGCGGGGCTGGGGCCAACGTCCTGACTTTC
TRBV5-4,TRBJ1-4,TRBD1,once,16,CASSKGQGTPNEKLFF,TGTGCCAGCAGCAAGGGACAGGGCACCCCTAATGAAAAACTGTTTTTT
TRBV7-8,TRBJ2-5,NA,NA,16,CASSLEFGGGRETQYF,TGTGCCAGCAGCTTAGAGTTCGGGGGAGGTAGGGAGACCCAGTACTTC
TRBV30,TRBJ2-2,TRBD1,NA,17,CAWSVDRVGGNTGELFF,TGTGCCTGGAGTGTGGACAGGGTGGGGGGAAACACCGGGGAGCTGTTTTTT
TRBV7-8,TRBJ2-5,TRBD2,NA,14,CASSPGTSGGAQYF,TGTGCCAGCAGCCCAGGGACTAGCGGGGGAGCCCAGTACTTC
TRBV5-1,TRBJ1-6,NA,NA,15,CASSLGTSGDSPLHF,TGCGCCAGCAGCTTGGGGACCAGCGGAGATTCACCCCTCCACTTT
TRBV4-1,TRBJ1-1,NA,NA,14,CASSQGPMNTEAFF,TGCGCCAGCAGCCAAGGTCCTATGAACACTGAAGCTTTCTTT
TRBV5-4,TRBJ2-5,NA,NA,13,CASSSGAGETQYF,TGTGCCAGCAGTTCGGGGGCGGGGGAGACCCAGTACTTC
TRBV5-1,TRBJ1-1,NA,NA,14,CASSLGTYNTEAFF,TGCGCCAGCAGCTTGGGGACTTATAACACTGAAGCTTTCTTT
TRBV7-8,TRBJ1-4,TRBD1,NA,16,CASSSGNRGSNEKLFF,TGTGCCAGCAGCTCGGGAAACAGGGGTAGTAATGAAAAACTGTTTTTT
TRBV7-2,TRBJ2-7,NA,once,16,CASSLGRVGGGYEQYF,TGTGCCAGCAGCTTAGGGAGGGTAGGGGGCGGCTACGAGCAGTACTTC
TRBV5-1,TRBJ1-5,NA,NA,15,CASPQPGQGGQPQHF,TGCGCCAGCCCACAACCCGGGCAGGGTGGTCAGCCCCAGCATTTT
TRBV7-2,TRBJ1-1,NA,NA,13,CASSLQEVAEAFF,TGTGCCAGCAGCTTGCAGGAGGTAGCTGAAGCTTTCTTT
TRBV19,TRBJ1-1,NA,NA,14,CASSIASTGAEAFF,TGTGCCAGTAGTATAGCTTCCACCGGGGCTGAAGCTTTCTTT
TRBV2,TRBJ1-2,NA,NA,15,CASRGSPIGDYGYTF,TGTGCCAGCAGAGGGAGTCCCATCGGCGACTATGGCTACACCTTC
TRBV4-1,TRBJ1-4,NA,few,16,CASSQVFPATNEKLFF,TGCGCCAGCAGCCAAGTTTTCCCGGCAACTAATGAAAAACTGTTTTTT